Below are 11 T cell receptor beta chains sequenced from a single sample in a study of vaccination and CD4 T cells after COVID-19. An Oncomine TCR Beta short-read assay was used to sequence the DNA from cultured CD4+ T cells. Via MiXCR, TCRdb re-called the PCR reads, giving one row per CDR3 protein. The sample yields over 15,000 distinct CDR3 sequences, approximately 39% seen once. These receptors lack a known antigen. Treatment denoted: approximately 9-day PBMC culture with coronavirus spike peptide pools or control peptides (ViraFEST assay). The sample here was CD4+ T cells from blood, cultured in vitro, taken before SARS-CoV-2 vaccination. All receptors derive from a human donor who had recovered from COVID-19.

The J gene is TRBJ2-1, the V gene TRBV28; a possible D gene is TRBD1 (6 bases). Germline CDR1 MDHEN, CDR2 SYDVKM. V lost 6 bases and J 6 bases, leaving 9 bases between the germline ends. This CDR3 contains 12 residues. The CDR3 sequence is CASSLRGNEQFF. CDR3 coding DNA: TGTGCCAGCAGCCTCAGGGGCAATGAGCAGTTCTTC.

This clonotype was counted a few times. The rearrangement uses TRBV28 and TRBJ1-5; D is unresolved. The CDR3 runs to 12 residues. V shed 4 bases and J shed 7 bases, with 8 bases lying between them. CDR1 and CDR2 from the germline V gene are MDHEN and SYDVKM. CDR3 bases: TGTGCCAGCAGTTCCCAGAGGCAGCCCCAGCATTTT. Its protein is CASSSQRQPQHF.

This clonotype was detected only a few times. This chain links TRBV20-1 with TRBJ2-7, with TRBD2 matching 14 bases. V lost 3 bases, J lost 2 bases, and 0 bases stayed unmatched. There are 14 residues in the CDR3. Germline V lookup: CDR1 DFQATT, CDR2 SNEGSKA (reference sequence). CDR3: CSARTSGRAYEQYF. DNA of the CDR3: TGCAGTGCTAGGACTAGCGGGAGGGCCTACGAGCAGTACTTC.

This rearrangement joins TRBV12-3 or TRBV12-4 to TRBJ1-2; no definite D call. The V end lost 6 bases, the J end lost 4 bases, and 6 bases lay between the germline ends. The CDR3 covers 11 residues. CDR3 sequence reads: CASSPGYGYTF. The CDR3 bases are TGTGCCAGCAGCCCGGGCTATGGCTACACCTTC.

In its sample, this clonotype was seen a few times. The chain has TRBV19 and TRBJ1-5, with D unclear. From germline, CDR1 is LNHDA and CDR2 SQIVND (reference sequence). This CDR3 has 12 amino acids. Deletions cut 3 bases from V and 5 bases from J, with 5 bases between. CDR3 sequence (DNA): TGTGCCAGTAGTATCCCGTATCAGCCCCAGCATTTT. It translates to CASSIPYQPQHF.

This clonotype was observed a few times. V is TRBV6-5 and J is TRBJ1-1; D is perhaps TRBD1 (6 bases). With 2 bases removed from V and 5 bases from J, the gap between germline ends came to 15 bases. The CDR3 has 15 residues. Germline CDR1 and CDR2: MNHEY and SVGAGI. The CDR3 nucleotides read TGTGCCAGCAGTTACGCAACAGGGCAAGGGACTGAAGCTTTCTTT. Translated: CASSYATGQGTEAFF.

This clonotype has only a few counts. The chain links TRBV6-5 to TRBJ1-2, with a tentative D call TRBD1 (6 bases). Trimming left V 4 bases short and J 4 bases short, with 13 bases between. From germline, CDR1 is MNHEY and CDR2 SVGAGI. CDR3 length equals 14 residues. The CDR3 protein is CASSSSTGSYGYTF. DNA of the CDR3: TGTGCCAGCAGTTCCTCAACAGGGTCCTATGGCTACACCTTC.

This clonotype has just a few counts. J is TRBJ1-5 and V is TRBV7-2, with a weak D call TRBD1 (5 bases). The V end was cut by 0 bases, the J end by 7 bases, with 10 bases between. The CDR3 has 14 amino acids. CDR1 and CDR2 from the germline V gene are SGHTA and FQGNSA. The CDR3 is CASSLAVQGQPQHF. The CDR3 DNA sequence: TGTGCCAGCAGCTTAGCGGTGCAGGGCCAGCCCCAGCATTTT. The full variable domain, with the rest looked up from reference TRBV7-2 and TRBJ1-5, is GAGVSQSPSNKVTEKGKDVELRCDPISGHTALYWYRQSLGQGLEFLIYFQGNSAPDKSGLPSDRFSAERTGGSVSTLTIQRTQQEDSAVYLCASSLAVQGQPQHFGDGTRLSIL.

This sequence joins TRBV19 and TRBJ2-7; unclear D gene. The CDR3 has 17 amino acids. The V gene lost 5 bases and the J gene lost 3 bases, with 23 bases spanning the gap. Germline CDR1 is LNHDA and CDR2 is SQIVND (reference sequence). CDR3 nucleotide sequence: TGTGCCAGTAGTGCTGGCGGCGGCCGGTCTCTTAGCTACGAGCAGTACTTC. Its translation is CASSAGGGRSLSYEQYF. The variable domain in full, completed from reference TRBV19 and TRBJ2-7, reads DGGITQSPKYLFRKEGQNVTLSCEQNLNHDAMYWYRQDPGQGLRLIYYSQIVNDFQKGDIAEGYSVSREKKESFPLTVTSAQKNPTAFYLCASSAGGGRSLSYEQYFGPGTRLTVT.

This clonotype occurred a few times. The CDR3 here is CASSSGTWSDEQYF. The DNA of the CDR3 is TGTGCCAGCAGCTCCGGGACATGGTCGGACGAGCAGTACTTC. This chain joins TRBV11-1 and TRBJ2-7; weak D call: TRBD1 (6 bases). There are 14 residues in the CDR3. Trimming cost V 4 bases and J 5 bases, with 15 bases left between them. CDR1 and CDR2 from the germline V gene are SGHAT and FQDESV (reference sequence).

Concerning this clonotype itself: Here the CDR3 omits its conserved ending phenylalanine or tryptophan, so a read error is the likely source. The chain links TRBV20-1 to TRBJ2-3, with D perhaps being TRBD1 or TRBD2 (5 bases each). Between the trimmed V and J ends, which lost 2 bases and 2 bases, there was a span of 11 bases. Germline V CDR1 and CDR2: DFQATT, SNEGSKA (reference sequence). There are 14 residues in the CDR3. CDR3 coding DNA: TGCAGTGCTAGATTCCCTGGGACCACAGATACGCAGTATTAT. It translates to CSARFPGTTDTQYY.